The 14 T cell receptor beta chains in this list originate from one sample, sequenced in a study of monozygotic twins with inflammatory bowel disease. TCRdb processed the 5' RACE reads again and assigns one entry to each CDR3 protein, with no DNA. The sample includes approximately 420,000 distinct CDR3 sequences. The sequenced sample was blood. These receptors originate from a human donor with ulcerative colitis or Crohn's disease, or a healthy co-twin of an affected twin (not recorded which).

The J gene is TRBJ1-2, the V gene TRBV5-5; TCRdb selects TRBD1, and the lack of DNA leaves this call unchecked. Germline V CDR1 and CDR2: SGHKS, YYEKEE (reference sequence). The CDR3 is 15 amino acids. CDR3 in amino acids: CASSSSRDRGVGYTF. Drawing the rest from reference TRBV5-5 and TRBJ1-2, the complete variable domain is DAGVTQSPTHLIKTRGQQVTLRCSPISGHKSVSWYQQVLGQGPQFIFQYYEKEERGRGNFPDRFSARQFPNYSSELNVNALLLGDSALYLCASSSSRDRGVGYTFGSGTRLTVV.

The rearrangement links TRBV28 to TRBJ2-1; TCRdb returns TRBD2, unconfirmable since there is no DNA. This CDR3 is built from 14 residues. Looked up from germline, CDR1 is MDHEN and CDR2 is SYDVKM. The CDR3: CASSLAGLVREQFF.

This sequence joins TRBV27 and TRBJ2-3. CDR3 length: 14 residues. In germline, CDR1 is MNHEY, CDR2 SMNVEV (reference sequence). This CDR3 is CASSLHRFTDTQYF.

The chain uses TRBV7-2 and TRBJ2-7; lacking DNA, the TRBD1 call made by TCRdb goes unchecked. CDR3 length equals 14 residues. Germline loops: CDR1 SGHTA, CDR2 FQGNSA. This chain's CDR3 is CASSFGTPRDEQYF.

J is TRBJ1-4 and V is TRBV3-1; TCRdb names TRBD1, which stays unverified in the absence of DNA. The CDR3 runs to 17 residues. CDR1 is LGHDT, CDR2 YNNKEL, per germline (reference sequence). Here the CDR3 reads CASSPGQPRTVNEKLFF.

This chain connects TRBV14 to TRBJ2-7. Per the germline V gene, CDR1 is SGHDN and CDR2 is FVKESK. There are 12 residues in the CDR3. The CDR3 spells CASADIGNEQYF. The variable domain in full, with the rest retrieved from reference TRBV14 and TRBJ2-7, is EAGVTQFPSHSVIEKGQTVTLRCDPISGHDNLYWYRRVMGKEIKFLLHFVKESKQDESGMPNNRFLAERTGGTYSTLKVQPAELEDSGVYFCASADIGNEQYFGPGTRLTVT.

The chain has TRBV2 and TRBJ2-1. This CDR3 is built from 14 residues. Germline V gene lookup returns CDR1 SNHLY and CDR2 FYNNEI. The CDR3 loop is CASSFSRSGSEQFF.

This sequence joins TRBV30 and TRBJ2-3; TCRdb's assignment of TRBD2 cannot be checked, as there is no DNA. Germline CDR1 reads GTSNPN; CDR2 reads SVGIG (reference sequence). The CDR3 sequence is 14 residues long. The CDR3 here is CAWMTSSLVDTQYF.

The chain employs TRBV5-1 and TRBJ2-1; TCRdb designates TRBD2, a call that cannot be tested without DNA. The CDR3 extends over 15 amino acids. The V gene's germline CDR1 is SGHRS and CDR2 YFSETQ. The CDR3 is CASRHHQRERYEQFF. Complete variable domain (other parts from reference TRBV5-1 and TRBJ2-1): KAGVTQTPRYLIKTRGQQVTLSCSPISGHRSVSWYQQTPGQGLQFLFEYFSETQRNKGNFPGRFSGRQFSNSRSEMNVSTLELGDSALYLCASRHHQRERYEQFFGPGTRLTVL.

V is TRBV7-9 and J is TRBJ2-3. Germline V gene sequence: CDR1 SEHNR, CDR2 FQNEAQ (reference sequence). CDR3 length equals 11 residues. The CDR3 loop is CASRPTDTQYF.

This chain links TRBV7-3 with TRBJ2-4; TCRdb's D call of TRBD1 is untestable without DNA. Germline V gives CDR1 SGHTA, CDR2 FQGTGA. This CDR3 contains 14 residues. CDR3 amino acids: CASSLTGMRNIQYF.

This sequence joins TRBV27 and TRBJ2-3; there is no DNA to check the TCRdb D call of TRBD2. CDR3 size: 15 residues. Germline V gene lookup returns CDR1 MNHEY and CDR2 SMNVEV (reference sequence). This CDR3 is CASSPLLRGTDTQYF.

This chain joins TRBV5-1 and TRBJ2-1; TCRdb's D gene call, TRBD2, goes unchecked for lack of DNA. CDR1 and CDR2 (germline): SGHRS, YFSETQ. There are 16 residues in the CDR3. The CDR3: CASSLEISGSYNEQFF.

The V call is TRBV5-1, the J call TRBJ2-3; TCRdb's assignment of TRBD1 cannot be checked, as there is no DNA. The length of the CDR3 is 14 residues. CDR1 is SGHRS and CDR2 is YFSETQ in the germline V gene. The CDR3 loop reads CASSLRQGEATQYF.